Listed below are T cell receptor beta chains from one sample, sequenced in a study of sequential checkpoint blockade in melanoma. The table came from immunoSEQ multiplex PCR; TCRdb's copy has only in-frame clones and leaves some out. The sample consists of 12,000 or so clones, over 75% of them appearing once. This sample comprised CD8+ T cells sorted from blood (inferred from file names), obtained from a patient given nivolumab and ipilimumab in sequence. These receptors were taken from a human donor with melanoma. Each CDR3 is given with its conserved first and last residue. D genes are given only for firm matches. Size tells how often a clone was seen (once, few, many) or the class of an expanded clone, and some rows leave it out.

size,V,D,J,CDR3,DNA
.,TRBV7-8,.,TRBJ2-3,CASSKFGGVNTDTQYF,TGTGCCAGCAGCAAGTTCGGCGGGGTTAACACAGATACGCAGTATTTT
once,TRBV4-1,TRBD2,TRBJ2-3,CASSHGLAQDTQYF,TGCGCCAGCAGCCACGGACTAGCGCAGGATACGCAGTATTTT
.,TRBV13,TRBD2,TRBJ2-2,CASSLAREIDTGELFF,TGTGCCAGCAGCTTAGCGCGGGAGATCGACACCGGGGAGCTGTTTTTT
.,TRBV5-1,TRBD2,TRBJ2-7,CASSRTGTSDYEQYF,TGCGCCAGCAGCCGGACCGGGACTAGCGACTACGAGCAGTACTTC
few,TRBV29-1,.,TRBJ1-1,CSVELLDSYEAFF,TGCAGCGTTGAATTGTTGGACAGCTATGAAGCTTTCTTT
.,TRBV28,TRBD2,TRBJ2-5,CASGIGGSETQYF,TGTGCCAGCGGAATCGGGGGGTCGGAGACCCAGTACTTC
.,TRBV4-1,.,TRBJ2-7,CASSQADSSYEQYF,TGCGCCAGCAGCCAAGCGGACAGCTCCTACGAGCAGTACTTC
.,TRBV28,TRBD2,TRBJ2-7,CASRRLAETAYEQYF,TGTGCCAGCAGGCGACTAGCGGAAACCGCCTACGAGCAGTACTTC
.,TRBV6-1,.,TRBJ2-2,CASSLIWATGELFF,TGTGCCAGCAGTCTTATCTGGGCGACCGGGGAGCTGTTTTTT
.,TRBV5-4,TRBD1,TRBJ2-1,CASSYTGTDESEQFF,TGTGCCAGCAGCTACACCGGGACAGATGAATCTGAGCAGTTCTTC
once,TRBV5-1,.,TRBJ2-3,CASSLVSDTGTDTQYF,TGCGCCAGCAGCTTGGTGAGTGATACTGGCACAGATACGCAGTATTTT
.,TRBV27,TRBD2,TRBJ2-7,CASTGWTSGSYEQYF,TGTGCCAGCACTGGCTGGACTAGCGGGAGTTACGAGCAGTACTTC
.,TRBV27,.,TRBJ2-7,CASSLSAGNNYEQYF,TGTGCCAGCAGTTTATCGGCGGGAAACAACTACGAGCAGTACTTC
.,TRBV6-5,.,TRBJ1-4,CASSSFDEKLFF,TGTGCCAGCAGTTCGTTTGATGAAAAACTGTTTTTT
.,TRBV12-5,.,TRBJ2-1,CASGLVLGPQNEQFF,TGTGCTAGTGGTTTGGTACTAGGCCCCCAGAATGAGCAGTTCTTC
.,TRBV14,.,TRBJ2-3,CASSQLNLGDTQYF,TGTGCCAGCAGCCAGCTGAATCTCGGAGATACGCAGTATTTT
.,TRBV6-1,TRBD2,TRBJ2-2,CASSVSGSRVTGELFF,TGTGCCAGCAGTGTTAGCGGGAGTCGGGTCACCGGGGAGCTGTTTTTT
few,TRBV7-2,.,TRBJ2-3,CASSAGGTQYF,TGTGCCAGCAGTGCCGGGGGTACGCAGTATTTT
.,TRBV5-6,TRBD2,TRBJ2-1,CASSFSGGLGNEQFF,TGTGCCAGCAGCTTTAGCGGGGGGCTTGGAAATGAGCAGTTCTTC
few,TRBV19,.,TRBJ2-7,CASSLLPAYEQYF,TGTGCCAGTAGCCTCCTCCCCGCCTACGAGCAGTACTTC
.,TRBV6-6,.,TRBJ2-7,CASSQGAVEQYF,TGTGCCAGCAGCCAAGGGGCGGTTGAGCAGTACTTC
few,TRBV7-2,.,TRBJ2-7,CASSLAGELSYEQYF,TGTGCCAGCAGCTTGGCAGGGGAACTCTCCTACGAGCAGTACTTC